The 32 T cell receptor beta chains below were found in one sample sequenced in a study of blood T cell repertoires in COVID-19. Repertoires were generated with immunoSEQ multiplex PCR, while TCRdb's copy carries only in-frame clones and drops some. The repertoire includes approximately 440,000 clones, roughly 88% of them detected once, and under 0.7% sits in the top ten. The sequenced material came from PBMCs or T cells enriched from blood (not recorded which). These receptors came from a man between 18 and 35 years old who had recovered from COVID-19.

The chain carries TRBV20-1 and TRBJ1-4, with D unresolved. Germline V gene lookup returns CDR1 DFQATT and CDR2 SNEGSKA (reference sequence). The CDR3 spans 11 residues. DNA of the CDR3: TGCAGCGGAGGAACTAATGAAAAACTGTTTTTT. It codes for CSGGTNEKLFF.

This clone was seen a handful of times. This chain joins TRBV6-5 and TRBJ1-2; tentative D call: TRBD1 (6 bases). CDR1 and CDR2 (germline): MNHEY, SVGAGI. Trimming took off 1 base at V and 7 bases at J, with 7 bases between the two ends. The CDR3 consists of 12 residues. Here the CDR3 DNA reads TGTGCCAGCAGTTACTTCAGGGGTGGCTACACCTTC. It specifies CASSYFRGGYTF.

The chain recombines TRBV27 with TRBJ1-2, with D maybe TRBD1 (6 bases). The CDR3 has 15 amino acids. V was shortened by 7 bases and J by 6 bases, with 21 bases between the two germline ends. The germline V gene encodes CDR1 MNHEY and CDR2 SMNVEV (reference sequence). CDR3 amino acids: CASTDLTQGRDGYTF. The CDR3 DNA reads TGTGCCAGCACCGACCTCACACAGGGTAGGGATGGCTACACCTTC.

This chain uses TRBV7-2 with TRBJ2-2, with a tentative D call TRBD1 (5 bases). Germline V CDR1 and CDR2: SGHTA, FQGNSA. The V and J ends lost 2 bases and 5 bases respectively, with 18 bases between them. The CDR3 spans 17 residues. This CDR3 is CASSLRVITGPTGELFF. The CDR3 region has the DNA TGTGCCAGCAGCTTACGGGTCATCACAGGACCTACCGGGGAGCTGTTTTTT.

V gene TRBV28 combines with J gene TRBJ2-1; D remains unclear. Germline CDR1 and CDR2: MDHEN and SYDVKM. The CDR3 has 12 residues. V was trimmed by 8 bases and J by 0 bases, leaving 5 bases between them. For the CDR3, the DNA is TGTGCCAGCCCTAGCTCCTACAATGAGCAGTTCTTC. Translating gives CASPSSYNEQFF.

The rearrangement uses TRBV18 and TRBJ2-6, with a tentative D call TRBD2 (6 bases). CDR1 and CDR2 from the germline V gene are KGHSH and LQKENI. This CDR3 has 15 residues. The V end lost 6 bases, the J end lost 0 bases, and 9 bases lay between the germline ends. Here the CDR3 DNA reads TGTGCCAGCTCGGAGGGTCACTCTGGGGCCAACGTCCTGACTTTC. Protein product: CASSEGHSGANVLTF.

The rearrangement uses TRBV5-1 and TRBJ2-5, with 9 bases lining up with TRBD1. Germline V gene data show CDR1 as SGHRS and CDR2 as YFSETQ. The CDR3 consists of 15 residues. After removal of 0 bases from V and 5 bases from J, the junction contained 5 bases not matched to a gene. CDR3 in amino acids: CASSLAPGQGETQYF. CDR3 nucleotides: TGCGCCAGCAGCTTGGCCCCGGGACAGGGTGAGACCCAGTACTTC. The complete variable domain, with remaining parts taken from reference TRBV5-1 and TRBJ2-5, reads KAGVTQTPRYLIKTRGQQVTLSCSPISGHRSVSWYQQTPGQGLQFLFEYFSETQRNKGNFPGRFSGRQFSNSRSEMNVSTLELGDSALYLCASSLAPGQGETQYFGPGTRLLVL.

The gene calls are TRBV5-1 and TRBJ2-7; 10 nucleotides agree with TRBD2. V shed 0 bases and J 0 bases; nucleotides not matched to a gene: 3. There are 16 residues in the CDR3. CDR1 SGHRS and CDR2 YFSETQ come from the germline V gene. The CDR3, as DNA: TGCGCCAGCAGCTTGGCCGGACTAGCGGACTCCTACGAGCAGTACTTC. Translating gives CASSLAGLADSYEQYF.

The chain uses TRBV20-1 and TRBJ2-5; D not resolved. This CDR3 contains 11 residues. Trimming cost V 5 bases and J 5 bases, with 9 bases left between them. Germline V CDR1 and CDR2: DFQATT, SNEGSKA (reference sequence). Here the CDR3 DNA reads TGCAGTGCTCCCGTTGTTGAGACCCAGTACTTC. This translates into CSAPVVETQYF.

This clone was recorded once. The CDR3 bases are TGTGCCAGCAGTCCAACCGGACTAGCTAACTATGGCTACACCTTC. Its translation: CASSPTGLANYGYTF. The J gene is TRBJ1-2, the V gene TRBV6-5, with D unresolved. Between the trimmed V and J ends, which lost 5 bases and 0 bases, there was a span of 13 bases. CDR3 length equals 15 residues. CDR1 and CDR2 from the germline V gene are MNHEY and SVGAGI.

The chain is built from TRBV5-5 and TRBJ1-2, with D maybe TRBD1 (5 bases). Trimming cost V 1 base and J 8 bases, with 12 bases left between them. Germline CDR1 and CDR2: SGHKS and YYEKEE (reference sequence). The length of the CDR3 is 13 residues. The CDR3 loop reads CASSLSREFGYTF. The CDR3 DNA is TGTGCCAGCAGCTTGAGCAGGGAATTCGGCTACACCTTC.

This rearrangement joins TRBV5-1 to TRBJ1-4; D is unclear. Germline-derived CDR1 and CDR2 are SGHRS and YFSETQ. Trimming pared 4 bases from V and 5 bases from J, leaving 6 bases between. This CDR3 has 12 residues. The CDR3 sequence: CASSRGNEKLFF. The DNA of the CDR3 is TGCGCCAGCAGCCGAGGGAATGAAAAACTGTTTTTT.

The chain couples TRBV18 to TRBJ1-5; the match to TRBD1 covers 9 bases. The CDR3 is 16 residues long. Germline CDR1 KGHSH, CDR2 LQKENI. Unmatched junction bases numbered 6, after V lost 2 bases and J lost 4 bases. CDR3 bases: TGTGCCAGCTCACCATCACAGGGGGCGAGAAATCAGCCCCAGCATTTT. Its translation is CASSPSQGARNQPQHF.

This clone was seen only once. V usage is TRBV7-3 and J usage is TRBJ2-2; D uncertain. Looked up from germline, CDR1 is SGHTA and CDR2 is FQGTGA. This CDR3 contains 15 residues. Trimming pared 5 bases from V and 0 bases from J, leaving 10 bases between. The CDR3 is CASSPYPTNTGELFF. The CDR3 coding sequence is TGTGCCAGCAGCCCCTACCCGACGAACACCGGGGAGCTGTTTTTT.

The CDR3, as DNA: TGTGCCAGCAGCTATGAGACACGGCCAGAAAAACTGTTTTTT. This sequence encodes CASSYETRPEKLFF. The chain has TRBV5-8 and TRBJ1-4, with D unclear. With 3 bases removed from V and 8 bases from J, the gap between germline ends came to 14 bases. Germline CDR1 is SGHTS and CDR2 is YDEGEE. This CDR3 region has 14 residues. The variable domain in full, completed from reference TRBV5-8 and TRBJ1-4, reads EAGVTQSPTHLIKTRGQQATLRCSPISGHTSVYWYQQALGLGLQFLLWYDEGEERNRGNFPPRFSGRQFPNYSSELNVNALELEDSALYLCASSYETRPEKLFFGSGTQLSVL.

The chain employs TRBV19 and TRBJ1-1, with 8 bases fitting TRBD1. Germline assignment: CDR1 LNHDA and CDR2 SQIVND (reference sequence). The CDR3 sequence is 16 residues long. V gave up 1 base and J gave up 3 bases; unmatched junction bases: 7. CDR3 region: CASSIAAGTGHTEAFF. The CDR3 DNA reads TGTGCCAGTAGTATAGCCGCCGGGACAGGTCACACTGAAGCTTTCTTT.

V is TRBV12-5 and J is TRBJ1-5; 10 nucleotides agree with TRBD1. CDR1 LGHNT and CDR2 FRNRAP come from the germline V gene. This CDR3 has 17 amino acids. V trimming: 4 bases; J trimming: 2 bases; junction bases outside the gene matches: 8. CDR3 sequence reads: CASGSNRDRGGNQPQHF. Here the CDR3 DNA reads TGTGCTAGTGGTTCCAATAGGGACAGGGGTGGCAATCAGCCCCAGCATTTT.

The chain joins TRBV5-6 to TRBJ1-3, with D tentatively TRBD1 (6 bases). Germline CDR1 reads SGHDT; CDR2 reads YYEEEE. CDR3 length: 14 amino acids. Trimming stripped 3 bases from V and 2 bases from J, with 9 bases between. This CDR3 is CASSSGATGNTIYF. CDR3 bases: TGTGCCAGCAGCTCAGGGGCAACTGGAAACACCATATATTTT.

The V and J genes are TRBV4-1 and TRBJ1-1, with D tentatively TRBD1 (5 bases). V lost 3 bases, J lost 0 bases, and 8 bases lay in between. The CDR3 has 14 amino acids. CDR1 is MGHRA and CDR2 is YSYEKL in the germline V gene. Here the CDR3 reads CASSQGQMNTEAFF. In DNA form, the CDR3 reads TGCGCCAGCAGCCAGGGGCAGATGAACACTGAAGCTTTCTTT.

The chain is built from TRBV11-3 and TRBJ2-1, with a tentative D call TRBD2 (5 bases). There are 15 residues in the CDR3. V gave up 3 bases and J gave up 9 bases, with 18 bases separating them. CDR1 and CDR2 (germline): SGHNT, YENEEA. CDR3 loop: CASSFGSALIGEQFF. CDR3 coding DNA: TGTGCCAGCAGCTTTGGTAGCGCCCTTATTGGTGAGCAGTTCTTC.

V and J are TRBV9 and TRBJ1-5, with 9 positions matching TRBD1. This CDR3 contains 15 residues. Germline values: CDR1 SGDLS, CDR2 YYNGEE. Trimming took 0 bases from V and 4 from J; bases not matched to a gene: 2. The CDR3 sequence: CASSVGQGVNQPQHF. DNA for the CDR3: TGTGCCAGCAGCGTAGGACAGGGGGTGAATCAGCCCCAGCATTTT.

The genes are TRBV30 and TRBJ2-7, with TRBD2 matching 8 bases. The CDR3 contains 14 residues. Per germline, CDR1 GTSNPN and CDR2 SVGIG (reference sequence). V was clipped by 1 base and J by 6 bases; unmatched bases: 8. CDR3 residues: CAWSGPAGAGEQYF. CDR3 coding DNA: TGTGCCTGGAGTGGCCCAGCGGGAGCCGGCGAGCAGTACTTC.

This clone has more than one count but fewer than ten. In nucleotides, the CDR3 is TGTGCCAGCAGCTTGGGGTCGCATAGCTCCTACGAGCAGTACTTC. It translates to CASSLGSHSSYEQYF. The chain joins TRBV5-4 to TRBJ2-7; D gene ambiguous. V lost 0 bases and J 0 bases, leaving 10 bases between the germline ends. The CDR3 runs 15 residues. Germline V gives CDR1 SGHNT, CDR2 YYREEE (reference sequence).

The chain links TRBV30 to TRBJ1-4; unclear D gene. From germline, CDR1 is GTSNPN and CDR2 SVGIG (reference sequence). Trimming left V 4 bases short and J 0 bases short, with 12 bases between. The CDR3 spans 15 residues. CDR3 nucleotide sequence: TGTGCCTGGACCGCCCGGGTGTCAACTAATGAAAAACTGTTTTTT. Protein: CAWTARVSTNEKLFF. Using reference TRBV30 and TRBJ1-4 for the parts outside the CDR3, the full variable domain is SQTIHQWPATLVQPVGSPLSLECTVEGTSNPNLYWYRQAAGRGLQLLFYSVGIGQISSEVPQNLSASRPQDRQFILSSKKLLLSDSGFYLCAWTARVSTNEKLFFGSGTQLSVL.

Here the CDR3 reads CASSYGRERTYEQYF. In nucleotides, the CDR3 is TGTGCCAGCAGTTACGGGCGGGAGCGGACCTACGAGCAGTACTTC. V usage is TRBV6-2 or TRBV6-3 and J usage is TRBJ2-7; 7 nucleotides match TRBD2. The germline gives CDR1 MNHEY, CDR2 SVGEGT. With 2 bases clipped from V and 2 bases from J, the junction kept 6 bases outside the gene matches. This CDR3 spans 15 amino acids.

The chain combines TRBV30 with TRBJ1-2, with a tentative D call TRBD1 (6 bases). V was cut by 4 bases and J by 3 bases, with 12 bases left in between. The CDR3 spans 13 residues. Germline V lookup: CDR1 GTSNPN, CDR2 SVGIG (reference sequence). In DNA, the CDR3 is TGTGCCTGGACCCCAGGGGAGTACTATGGCTACACCTTC. The encoded protein is CAWTPGEYYGYTF. The entire variable domain, with the rest obtained from reference TRBV30 and TRBJ1-2, is as follows: SQTIHQWPATLVQPVGSPLSLECTVEGTSNPNLYWYRQAAGRGLQLLFYSVGIGQISSEVPQNLSASRPQDRQFILSSKKLLLSDSGFYLCAWTPGEYYGYTFGSGTRLTVV.

The chain combines TRBV30 with TRBJ2-5, with D perhaps TRBD2 (5 bases). This CDR3 spans 13 amino acids. Germline V CDR1 and CDR2: GTSNPN, SVGIG (reference sequence). Trimming took 0 bases from V and 5 from J, leaving 10 bases between them. CDR3 region: CAWSVGGRETQYF. For the CDR3, the DNA is TGTGCCTGGAGTGTAGGAGGCCGGGAGACCCAGTACTTC.

The J gene is TRBJ1-1, the V gene TRBV5-4; 7 bases map to TRBD1. CDR1 and CDR2 from the germline V gene are SGHNT and YYREEE (reference sequence). Trimming cost V 4 bases and J 0 bases; bases outside gene matches: 6. This CDR3 is 15 amino acids long. CDR3 in DNA: TGTGCCAGCAGCAGAGGGACAGCGATGAACACTGAAGCTTTCTTT. Translation gives CASSRGTAMNTEAFF.

V is TRBV11-3 and J is TRBJ1-6; tentative D call: TRBD1 (5 bases). The germline V gene has CDR1 SGHNT and CDR2 YENEEA. Trimming took 1 base from V and 10 from J, leaving 11 bases between them. This CDR3 has 14 amino acids. The CDR3 spells CASSLGQGGSPLHF. The CDR3 DNA reads TGTGCCAGCAGCTTAGGCCAGGGAGGCTCACCCCTCCACTTT.

The chain has TRBV20-1 and TRBJ1-5; D gene unclear. V gave up 3 bases and J gave up 4 bases, with 13 bases separating them. CDR3 size: 14 residues. Looked up from germline, CDR1 is DFQATT and CDR2 is SNEGSKA (reference sequence). CDR3 DNA sequence: TGCAGTGCTAGTGGGTTAGCGGATAATCAGCCCCAGCATTTT. Encoded protein: CSASGLADNQPQHF.

V and J are TRBV5-1 and TRBJ1-2; the D is unclear. The CDR3 is 15 residues long. The V gene lost 0 bases and the J gene lost 5 bases, with 14 bases spanning the gap. The germline V gene has CDR1 SGHRS and CDR2 YFSETQ. CDR3 in DNA: TGCGCCAGCAGCTTGGCGGGTCCTTCAATATATGGCTACACCTTC. This codes for CASSLAGPSIYGYTF.

This clone has just a few counts. This chain links TRBV28 with TRBJ2-7; TRBD1 is a possible D gene (6 bases). Trimming took off 7 bases at V and 2 bases at J, with 9 bases between the two ends. CDR3 length: 12 residues. Germline values: CDR1 MDHEN, CDR2 SYDVKM. The CDR3 spells CASTDRTYEQYF. The CDR3 bases are TGTGCCAGCACGGACAGAACCTACGAGCAGTACTTC.